A single sample gave rise to the 8 T cell receptor beta chains below, sequenced in a study of radiation and T cells in renal cell carcinoma. The time point here: blood 4 weeks post-SBRT, at nephrectomy. Documented treatment: 15 Gy SBRT to primary tumor, nephrectomy 4 weeks later. Assay: immunoSEQ multiplex PCR; the TCRdb copy retains only in-frame clones and omits some. The table records about 74,000 clones, 80% to 90% of them present only once. Specimen: blood, collected from a patient whose treatment included radiotherapy and nephrectomy. The origin of the receptors is a woman aged 70 to 79 with renal cell carcinoma.

The CDR3 DNA reads as TGTGCCAGCAGCCGCGGATATGGCTACACCTTC. Its protein product is CASSRGYGYTF. V usage is TRBV7-2 and J usage is TRBJ1-2; D is undetermined. From germline, CDR1 is SGHTA and CDR2 FQGNSA. V was trimmed by 5 bases and J by 5 bases, leaving 6 bases between them. The CDR3 consists of 11 residues.

V and J are TRBV28 and TRBJ2-5; the match to TRBD2 covers 11 bases. This CDR3 contains 15 residues. CDR1 MDHEN and CDR2 SYDVKM come from the germline V gene. V shed 5 bases, J shed 9 bases, and the junction held 11 bases outside the gene matches. Here the CDR3 reads CASSLGTSGVSAQYF. CDR3 coding DNA: TGTGCCAGCAGTCTAGGGACTAGCGGTGTTTCGGCCCAGTACTTC.

This clone was seen once. The chain couples TRBV7-9 to TRBJ2-5; TRBD1 aligns across 7 bases. In germline, CDR1 is SEHNR, CDR2 FQNEAQ (reference sequence). The CDR3 spans 16 residues. V lost 6 bases, J lost 1 base, and 11 bases stayed unmatched. CDR3 bases: TGTGCCAGCAGATTAACCGGGACAGCAACCCAAGAGACCCAGTACTTC. This sequence encodes CASRLTGTATQETQYF.

The CDR3 DNA is TGTGCCAGCAGTCCGACGACAGTCAATCAGCCCCAGCATTTT. As protein: CASSPTTVNQPQHF. This chain uses TRBV28 with TRBJ1-5, with D possibly being TRBD1 (5 bases). The CDR3 contains 14 residues. CDR1 is MDHEN and CDR2 is SYDVKM in the germline V gene. The V end was cut by 5 bases, the J end by 3 bases, with 11 bases between.

The V and J genes are TRBV15 and TRBJ1-3; D unclear. Germline CDR1 is LNHNV and CDR2 is YYDKDF (reference sequence). The CDR3 totals 17 residues. V lost 0 bases, J lost 1 base, and 13 bases lay in between. CDR3 DNA: TGTGCCACCAGCAGAGATATGGGTTCACCTTCTGGAAACACCATATATTTT. This codes for CATSRDMGSPSGNTIYF.

This chain links TRBV30 with TRBJ2-2, with unresolved D. The V gene lost 3 bases and the J gene lost 0 bases, with 2 bases spanning the gap. This CDR3 has 12 residues. Germline CDR1 is GTSNPN and CDR2 is SVGIG (reference sequence). DNA of the CDR3: TGTGCCTGGAGGACGAACACCGGGGAGCTGTTTTTT. It codes for CAWRTNTGELFF.

The chain is built from TRBV9 and TRBJ1-2; D not resolved. Deletions cut 0 bases from V and 4 bases from J, with 4 bases between. The CDR3 consists of 12 residues. Germline lookup yields CDR1 SGDLS and CDR2 YYNGEE. CDR3 coding DNA: TGTGCCAGCAGCGTAGAAGGCTATGGCTACACCTTC. Amino acids: CASSVEGYGYTF. The whole variable domain, remainder taken from reference TRBV9 and TRBJ1-2, is DSGVTQTPKHLITATGQRVTLRCSPRSGDLSVYWYQQSLDQGLQFLIQYYNGEERAKGNILERFSAQQFPDLHSELNLSSLELGDSALYFCASSVEGYGYTFGSGTRLTVV.

J is TRBJ2-7 and V is TRBV9, with 9 bases that match TRBD2. The germline V gene encodes CDR1 SGDLS and CDR2 YYNGEE. J was trimmed by 2 bases and V by 2 bases; bases with no gene match: 5. CDR3 length: 15 amino acids. CDR3: CASSVLAGNTYEQYF. CDR3 coding DNA: TGTGCCAGCAGCGTCCTAGCGGGGAACACCTACGAGCAGTACTTC.